This T cell receptor (beta chain) emerged from a study of cytomegalovirus exposure and HLA in healthy donors. Study-wide results and caveats: When analyzed later, a missense DCLRE1C variant was found to be linked to TCR beta V- and J-gene trimming.

The CDR3 contains 11 residues. CDR1 is DFQATT, CDR2 SNEGSKA, per germline (reference sequence). V gave up 4 bases and J gave up 6 bases, with 9 bases separating them. Notes on this clone: The antigen is unknown.

A multiplex PCR was run with 60 Vbeta primers and 13 Jbeta primers. In the authors' methods: A later analysis counted approximately 80 million unique TCR beta chains, 9.5 million to 12 million shared. Only in-frame clones appear in the TCRdb table, and some are missing; sequencing was by immunoSEQ multiplex PCR. The V and J calls and clone size were taken over from that table, and D and trimming were inferred from the DNA. The table includes around 200,000 clones, around 80% detected once. Specimen: PBMCs. The clonotype originates from a woman aged 60-75 years in good health and CMV-seropositive. The chain carries TRBV20-1 and TRBJ1-2; D is possibly TRBD1 (6 bases). DNA of the CDR3: TGCAGTGCTAACAGGGATGATGGCTACACCTTC. It specifies CSANRDDGYTF.